One and the same sample provided the 6 T cell receptor beta chains below, sequenced in a study of T-cell reconstitution after alpha-beta-depleted transplantation in children. The TCRbeta library incorporated unique molecular identifiers. One entry per CDR3 protein, called by TCRdb with MiXCR from the PCR reads. The sample includes about 170,000 distinct CDR3 sequences, around 10% of them seen just once. Here the sequenced sample was PBMCs, taken before TCRalphabeta/CD19-depleted stem cell transplant. The receptors derive from a boy aged 2 to 9 with acute myeloid leukemia, due to receive a stem cell transplant.

This clonotype was observed at least ten times. DNA for the CDR3: TGCGCCAGCAGCCACCCGGGACAGTTCTATGGCTACACCTTC. It translates to CASSHPGQFYGYTF. V gene TRBV4-1 combines with J gene TRBJ1-2, with TRBD1 matching over 7 bases. This CDR3 is built from 14 residues. Germline V gene sequence: CDR1 MGHRA, CDR2 YSYEKL. The V segment lost 3 bases and the J segment 4 bases; nucleotides outside the gene matches: 5.

This clonotype occurred many times. This chain uses TRBV12-3 or TRBV12-4 with TRBJ2-1; D is perhaps TRBD2 (5 bases). This CDR3 has 15 residues. The ends were cut back, 5 bases at V and 4 bases at J, with 15 bases in the middle. CDR3 amino acids: CASSLLASKYNEQFF. CDR3 nucleotide sequence: TGTGCCAGCAGTCTCCTAGCTTCCAAATACAATGAGCAGTTCTTC.

At least ten counts were recorded for this clonotype. The V gene is TRBV6-5, the J gene TRBJ2-4; maybe TRBD1 (5 bases). V was cut by 2 bases and J by 9 bases, with 5 bases left in between. The CDR3 consists of 11 residues. Per the germline V gene, CDR1 is MNHEY and CDR2 is SVGAGI. CDR3 nucleotide sequence: TGTGCCAGCAGTTACGACAGCATTCAGTACTTC. This encodes CASSYDSIQYF.

This clonotype has at least ten counts. CDR3 region: CASSPRKNTEAFF. DNA of the CDR3: TGTGCCAGCAGCCCGCGGAAGAACACTGAAGCTTTCTTT. J is TRBJ1-1 and V is TRBV3-1; no clear D gene. Trimming removed 4 bases at V and 1 base at J, with 7 bases between. This CDR3 contains 13 residues. In germline, CDR1 is LGHDT, CDR2 YNNKEL (reference sequence). The whole variable domain, remainder taken from reference TRBV3-1 and TRBJ1-1, is DTAVSQTPKYLVTQMGNDKSIKCEQNLGHDTMYWYKQDSKKFLKIMFSYNNKELIINETVPNRFSPKSPDKAHLNLHINSLELGDSAVYFCASSPRKNTEAFFGQGTRLTVV.

The sample holds many counts of this clonotype. The rearrangement links TRBV5-1 to TRBJ2-3, with 7 bases that match TRBD1. Germline loops: CDR1 SGHRS, CDR2 YFSETQ. The CDR3 has 16 amino acids. The J segment lost 2 bases and the V segment lost 4 bases, leaving 10 bases of the junction unmatched. The CDR3 region has the DNA TGCGCCAGCAGCCCGGACGGGACAGAACACACAGATACGCAGTATTTT. It specifies CASSPDGTEHTDTQYF.

This clonotype was seen ten or more times. The chain recombines TRBV5-1 with TRBJ2-1; D call uncertain. CDR1 is SGHRS and CDR2 is YFSETQ in the germline V gene. Trimming took 2 bases from V and 2 from J, leaving 17 bases between them. This CDR3 is 17 amino acids long. The CDR3 sequence: CASSLYIRKGPYNEQFF. In nucleotides, the CDR3 is TGCGCCAGCAGCTTATATATACGAAAGGGCCCCTACAATGAGCAGTTCTTC.